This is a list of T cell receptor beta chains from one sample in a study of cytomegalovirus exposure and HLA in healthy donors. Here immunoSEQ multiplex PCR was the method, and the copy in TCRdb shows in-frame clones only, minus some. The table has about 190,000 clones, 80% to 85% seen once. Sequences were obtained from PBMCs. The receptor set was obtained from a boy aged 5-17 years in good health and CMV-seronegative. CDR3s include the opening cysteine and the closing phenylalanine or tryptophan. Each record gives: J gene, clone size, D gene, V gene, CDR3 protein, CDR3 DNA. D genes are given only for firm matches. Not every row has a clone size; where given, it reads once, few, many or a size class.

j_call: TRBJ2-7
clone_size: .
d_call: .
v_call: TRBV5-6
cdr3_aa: CASSSRVPYEQYF
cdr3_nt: TGTGCCAGCAGTTCCCGGGTCCCCTACGAGCAGTACTTC

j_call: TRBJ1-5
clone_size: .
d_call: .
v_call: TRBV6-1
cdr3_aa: CATQDGGQPQHF
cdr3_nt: TGTGCCACTCAGGATGGGGGGCAGCCCCAGCATTTT

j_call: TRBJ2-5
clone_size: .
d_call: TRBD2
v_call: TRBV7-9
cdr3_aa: CASSLAASGQETQYF
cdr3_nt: TGTGCCAGCAGCTTAGCGGCTAGCGGGCAAGAGACCCAGTACTTC

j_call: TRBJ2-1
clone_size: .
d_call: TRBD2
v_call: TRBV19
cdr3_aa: CASSISWTSGREQFF
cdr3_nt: TGTGCCAGTAGTATTTCCTGGACTAGCGGGAGGGAGCAGTTCTTC

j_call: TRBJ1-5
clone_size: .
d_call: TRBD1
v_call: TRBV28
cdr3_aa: CASRGQGSNQPQHF
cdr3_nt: TGTGCCAGCAGGGGACAGGGCAGCAATCAGCCCCAGCATTTT

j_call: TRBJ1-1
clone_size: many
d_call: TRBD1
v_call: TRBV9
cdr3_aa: CASSAFTGASEAFF
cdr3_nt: TGTGCCAGCAGCGCCTTCACAGGGGCCTCTGAAGCTTTCTTT

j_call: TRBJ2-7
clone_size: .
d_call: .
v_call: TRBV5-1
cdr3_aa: CASSPSRLDYEQYF
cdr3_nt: TGCGCCAGCAGCCCCTCAAGACTAGACTACGAGCAGTACTTC

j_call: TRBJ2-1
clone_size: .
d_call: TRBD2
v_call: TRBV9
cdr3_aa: CASSPLAGHSSYNEQFF
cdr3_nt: TGTGCCAGCAGTCCCCTAGCGGGGCATAGCTCCTACAATGAGCAGTTCTTC

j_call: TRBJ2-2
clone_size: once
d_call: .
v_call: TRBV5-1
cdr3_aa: CASRITVNTGELFF
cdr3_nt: TGCGCCAGCAGGATAACAGTGAACACCGGGGAGCTGTTTTTT

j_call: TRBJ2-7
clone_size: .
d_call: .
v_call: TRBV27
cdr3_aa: CASSLGQFYEQYF
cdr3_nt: TGTGCCAGCAGTTTAGGGCAGTTCTACGAGCAGTACTTC

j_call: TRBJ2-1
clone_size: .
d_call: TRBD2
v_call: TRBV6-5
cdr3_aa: CASSPGLAINEQFF
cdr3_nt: TGTGCCAGCTCTCCGGGACTAGCGATTAATGAGCAGTTCTTC

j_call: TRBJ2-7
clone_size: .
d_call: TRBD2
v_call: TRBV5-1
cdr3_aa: CASSSQRGINEQYF
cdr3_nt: TGCGCCAGCAGCTCCCAGCGGGGTATAAACGAGCAGTACTTC

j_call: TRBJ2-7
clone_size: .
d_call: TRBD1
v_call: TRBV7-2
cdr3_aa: CASSLTGAYEQYF
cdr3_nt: TGTGCCAGCAGTTTGACAGGGGCCTACGAGCAGTACTTC

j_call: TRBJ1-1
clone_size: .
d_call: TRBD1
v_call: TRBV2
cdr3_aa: CAKRRRDRGVVTEAFF
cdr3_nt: TGTGCGAAACGGCGGCGGGACAGGGGAGTAGTCACTGAAGCTTTCTTT

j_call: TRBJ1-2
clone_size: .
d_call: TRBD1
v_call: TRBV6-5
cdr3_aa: CASSYMGQGSDGYTF
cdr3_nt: TGTGCCAGCAGTTACATGGGACAGGGTTCCGATGGCTACACCTTC

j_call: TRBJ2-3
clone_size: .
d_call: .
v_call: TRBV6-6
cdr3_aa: CASSYAGASTDTQYF
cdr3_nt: TGTGCCAGCAGTTATGCGGGGGCTAGCACAGATACGCAGTATTTT

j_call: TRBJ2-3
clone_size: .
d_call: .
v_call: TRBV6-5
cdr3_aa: CASSNSYHRTDTQYF
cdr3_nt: TGTGCCAGCAGTAACAGTTACCATCGCACAGATACGCAGTATTTT

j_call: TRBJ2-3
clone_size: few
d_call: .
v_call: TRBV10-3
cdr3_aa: CAISSTIDTQYF
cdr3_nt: TGTGCCATCAGTTCCACTATAGATACGCAGTATTTT

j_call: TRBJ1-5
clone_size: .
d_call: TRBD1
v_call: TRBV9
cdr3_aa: CASSTGTGGNQPQHF
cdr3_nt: TGTGCCAGCAGCACCGGGACAGGGGGCAATCAGCCCCAGCATTTT

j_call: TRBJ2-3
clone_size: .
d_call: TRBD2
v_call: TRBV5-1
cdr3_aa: CASPERDSEDTQYF
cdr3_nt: TGCGCCAGCCCGGAGCGGGATTCGGAAGATACGCAGTATTTT

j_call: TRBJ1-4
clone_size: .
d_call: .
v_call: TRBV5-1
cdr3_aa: CASSLTGRGEKLFF
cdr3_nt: TGCGCCAGCAGCTTGACAGGGAGGGGGGAAAAACTGTTTTTT

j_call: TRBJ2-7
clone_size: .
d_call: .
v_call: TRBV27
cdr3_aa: CASSLSPGIPYEQYF
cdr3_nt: TGTGCCAGCAGTTTATCGCCCGGGATTCCCTACGAGCAGTACTTC

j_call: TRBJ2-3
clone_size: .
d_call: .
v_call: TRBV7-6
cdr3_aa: CASSLGTARTDTQYF
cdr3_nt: TGTGCCAGCAGCTTAGGTACTGCGCGCACAGATACGCAGTATTTT

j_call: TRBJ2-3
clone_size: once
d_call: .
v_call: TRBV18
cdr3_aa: CASSPRDTQYF
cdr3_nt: TGTGCCAGCTCACCGAGGGATACGCAGTATTTT

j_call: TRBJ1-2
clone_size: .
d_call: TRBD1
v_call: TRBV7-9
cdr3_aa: CASSRGRTGPNYGYTF
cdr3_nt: TGTGCCAGCAGCAGGGGGCGGACAGGTCCTAACTATGGCTACACCTTC

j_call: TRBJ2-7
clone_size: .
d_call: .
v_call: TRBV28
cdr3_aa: CASSPRRTRNEQYF
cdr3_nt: TGTGCCAGCAGCCCTCGGCGGACTCGCAACGAGCAGTACTTC

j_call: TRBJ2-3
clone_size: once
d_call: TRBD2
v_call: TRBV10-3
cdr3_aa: CAISGLAGGPLTSSTDTQYF
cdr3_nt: TGTGCCATCAGTGGCCTAGCGGGGGGTCCCCTGACTTCTAGCACAGATACGCAGTATTTT

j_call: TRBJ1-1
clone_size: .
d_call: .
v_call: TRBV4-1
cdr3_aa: CASSQVYTAYEAFF
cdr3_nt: TGCGCCAGCAGCCAAGTCTACACAGCCTATGAAGCTTTCTTT

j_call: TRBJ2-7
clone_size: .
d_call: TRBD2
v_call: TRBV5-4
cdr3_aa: CASSLGLAEDEQYF
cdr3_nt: TGTGCCAGCAGCTTGGGACTAGCGGAGGACGAGCAGTACTTC

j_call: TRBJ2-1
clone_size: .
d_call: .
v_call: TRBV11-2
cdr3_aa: CASSSIVPGNEQFF
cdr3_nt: TGTGCCAGCAGCAGTATCGTACCCGGGAATGAGCAGTTCTTC

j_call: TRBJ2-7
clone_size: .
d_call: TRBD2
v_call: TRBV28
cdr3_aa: CASSLWSSGSYEQYF
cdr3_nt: TGTGCCAGCAGTTTATGGTCTAGCGGGTCCTACGAGCAGTACTTC

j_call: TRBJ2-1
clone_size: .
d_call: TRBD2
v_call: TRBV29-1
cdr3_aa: CSVTIAGAGNEQFF
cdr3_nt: TGCAGCGTGACCATAGCGGGAGCGGGCAATGAGCAGTTCTTC

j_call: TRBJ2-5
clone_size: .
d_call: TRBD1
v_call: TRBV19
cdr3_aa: CASSTGQQETQYF
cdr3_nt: TGTGCCAGTAGTACGGGACAGCAAGAGACCCAGTACTTC

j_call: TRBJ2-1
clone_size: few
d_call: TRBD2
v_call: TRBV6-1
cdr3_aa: CASSELAGGYNEQFF
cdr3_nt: TGTGCCAGCAGTGAACTAGCGGGAGGGTACAATGAGCAGTTCTTC

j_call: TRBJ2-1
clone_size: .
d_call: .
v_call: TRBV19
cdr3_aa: CATSLIYEQFF
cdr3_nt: TGTGCCACCTCACTGATCTATGAGCAGTTCTTC

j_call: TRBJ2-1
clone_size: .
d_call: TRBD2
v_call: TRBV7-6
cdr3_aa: CASSLVEAGGAMWGEQFF
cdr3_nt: TGTGCCAGCAGCTTAGTTGAGGCGGGAGGAGCTATGTGGGGTGAGCAGTTCTTC

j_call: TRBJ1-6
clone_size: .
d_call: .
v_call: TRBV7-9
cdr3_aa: CASSFGSDNSPLHF
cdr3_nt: TGTGCCAGCAGCTTCGGCAGCGATAATTCACCCCTCCACTTT

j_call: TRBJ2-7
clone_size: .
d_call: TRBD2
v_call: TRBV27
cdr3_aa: CASSFGGREGQYF
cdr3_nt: TGTGCCAGCAGTTTCGGGGGCCGGGAGGGGCAGTACTTC

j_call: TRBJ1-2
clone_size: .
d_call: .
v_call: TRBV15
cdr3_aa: CATSTEPRGRGGYTF
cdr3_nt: TGTGCCACCAGCACCGAACCACGCGGCAGGGGAGGCTACACCTTC

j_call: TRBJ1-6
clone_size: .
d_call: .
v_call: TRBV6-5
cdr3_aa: CASREGHPGHSPLHF
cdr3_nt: TGTGCCAGCAGAGAGGGACACCCCGGGCATTCACCCCTCCACTTT

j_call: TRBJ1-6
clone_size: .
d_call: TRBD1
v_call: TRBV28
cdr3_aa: CASSSRTGRSPLHF
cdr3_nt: TGTGCCAGCAGTTCCCGGACAGGAAGGTCACCCCTCCACTTT

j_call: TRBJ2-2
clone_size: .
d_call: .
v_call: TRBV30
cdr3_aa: CAWSVGGGGTGELFF
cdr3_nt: TGTGCCTGGAGTGTAGGCGGTGGAGGAACGGGGGAGCTGTTTTTT

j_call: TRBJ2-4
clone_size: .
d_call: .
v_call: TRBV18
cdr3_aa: CASTAGAGSKNIQYF
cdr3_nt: TGTGCCAGCACCGCGGGGGCGGGGTCCAAAAACATTCAGTACTTC

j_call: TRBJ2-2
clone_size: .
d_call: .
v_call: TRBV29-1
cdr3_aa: CSVLVAPTNTGELFF
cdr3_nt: TGCAGCGTTTTGGTAGCGCCGACGAACACCGGGGAGCTGTTTTTT

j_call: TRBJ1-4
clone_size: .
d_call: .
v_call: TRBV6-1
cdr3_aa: CASRGMSTTNEKLFF
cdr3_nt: TGTGCCAGCAGGGGCATGTCTACAACTAATGAAAAACTGTTTTTT

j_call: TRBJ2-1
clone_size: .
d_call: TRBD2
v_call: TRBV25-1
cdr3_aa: CASSGYQARGASYNEQFF
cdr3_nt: TGTGCCAGCAGTGGGTATCAGGCGCGGGGGGCCTCCTACAATGAGCAGTTCTTC